The rows below give T cell receptor beta chains drawn from one sample of a study of shared clonotypes between healthy human individuals. The method was immunoSEQ multiplex PCR; TCRdb's version includes in-frame clones alone and lacks a portion of them. The sample consists of about 380,000 clones, approximately 96% of them appearing once. Sequencing used memory CD8+ T cells sorted from blood. Receptors originate from a man aged 25 to 40 in good health. Each CDR3 is given with its conserved first and last residue. D genes are given only for firm matches. Clone size is stated in some rows and not others, as once, few, many or a class when expanded.

V gene	clone size	CDR3 length	J gene	D gene	CDR3 DNA	CDR3 protein
TRBV29-1	NA	13	TRBJ2-3	TRBD2	TGCAGCGTGGGACTAGCGGGCACAGATACGCAGTATTTT	CSVGLAGTDTQYF
TRBV6-6	NA	15	TRBJ1-1	NA	TGTGCCAGCAGTCAACAAGTAAAAATGAACACTGAAGCTTTCTTT	CASSQQVKMNTEAFF
TRBV27	NA	17	TRBJ1-1	TRBD1	TGTGCCAGCAGTTATCGACAGGGGGCGTGGGGTGGGCCTGAAGCTTTCTTT	CASSYRQGAWGGPEAFF
TRBV30	NA	17	TRBJ2-7	TRBD2	TGTGCCTGGAGTGATTCTAGCGGGAAAGTAGCTTACTACGAGCAGTACTTC	CAWSDSSGKVAYYEQYF
TRBV2	NA	14	TRBJ2-3	NA	TGTGCCAGCAGTGAGAGAGGGCCCACAGATACGCAGTATTTT	CASSERGPTDTQYF
TRBV5-1	NA	14	TRBJ1-4	NA	TGCGCCAGCAGCTTGGCAGGTCCTAATGAAAAACTGTTTTTT	CASSLAGPNEKLFF
TRBV5-4	NA	14	TRBJ2-1	TRBD2	TGTGCCAGCAGCTTGACTAGCGGGTACAATGAGCAGTTCTTC	CASSLTSGYNEQFF
TRBV4-2	once	14	TRBJ2-5	TRBD2	TGTGCCAGCAGCCTTGAGCGCGACCGGGGGGACCAGTACTTC	CASSLERDRGDQYF
TRBV10-3	NA	13	TRBJ2-5	NA	TGTGCCATCAGTGAGGGCGCCAGAGAGACCCAGTACTTC	CAISEGARETQYF
TRBV7-2	NA	13	TRBJ2-2	NA	TGTGCCAGCAGTACACCGAACACCGGGGAGCTGTTTTTT	CASSTPNTGELFF
TRBV20-1	NA	10	TRBJ2-1	NA	TGCAGTGCGAACTCCTCCCCGCAGTTCTTC	CSANSSPQFF
TRBV6-1	NA	15	TRBJ2-7	NA	TGTGCCAGCAGTGAAAATTGGGACAAGTACTACGAGCAGTACTTC	CASSENWDKYYEQYF
TRBV30	NA	16	TRBJ2-3	TRBD1	TGTGCCTGGGCGAACAGGGGGCATGGTGGCACAGATACGCAGTATTTT	CAWANRGHGGTDTQYF
TRBV28	once	15	TRBJ1-5	TRBD1	TGTGCCAGCAGTTTACCGGACAGGAGCAATCAGCCCCAGCATTTT	CASSLPDRSNQPQHF
TRBV7-9	NA	14	TRBJ1-4	TRBD1	TGTGCCAGCAGTCGGGGACAGGATAATGAAAAACTGTTTTTT	CASSRGQDNEKLFF
TRBV23-1	NA	16	TRBJ1-5	TRBD1	TGCGCCAGCAGTCAATCCCCGGGACAGGGCAATCAGCCCCAGCATTTT	CASSQSPGQGNQPQHF
TRBV28	NA	15	TRBJ1-1	NA	TGTGCCAGCAGTTTTCTCGGCGGTCAGGACCAAGAAGCTTTCTTT	CASSFLGGQDQEAFF
TRBV30	NA	11	TRBJ2-7	NA	TGTGCCTGGAGTGTAGTCTACGAGCAGTACTTC	CAWSVVYEQYF
TRBV28	NA	15	TRBJ1-2	TRBD1	TGTGCCAGCAGACCACGTTGGGAAGGGGGCAATGGCTACACCTTC	CASRPRWEGGNGYTF
TRBV10-1	NA	17	TRBJ1-1	NA	TGCGCCAGCAGTGAAAGCGGGGGGCGTACTATGAACACTGAAGCTTTCTTT	CASSESGGRTMNTEAFF
TRBV11-3	NA	17	TRBJ2-2	TRBD1	TGTGCCAGCAGCTTAGGCCCGGGACAGACAAACACCGGGGAGCTGTTTTTT	CASSLGPGQTNTGELFF
TRBV2	NA	14	TRBJ1-4	NA	TGTGCCAGCAGGGGAGGGGCCGGGTATGAAAAACTGTTTTTT	CASRGGAGYEKLFF
TRBV10-3	NA	13	TRBJ2-1	NA	TGTGCCATCAGTGAGCCCCCTCCCGGTGAGCAGTTCTTC	CAISEPPPGEQFF
TRBV6-5	NA	12	TRBJ2-5	NA	TGTGCCAGCAGTCAAGGGTTCATGGCCCAGTACTTC	CASSQGFMAQYF
TRBV20-1	once	10	TRBJ2-7	NA	TGCAGTGCCGGACACTACGAGCAGTACTTC	CSAGHYEQYF
TRBV14	NA	13	TRBJ1-1	NA	TGTGCCAGCAGCCAAGATGTCAGGAGGGGAGCTTTCTTT	CASSQDVRRGAFF
TRBV15	NA	13	TRBJ2-7	NA	TGTGCCACCAGCAGAGAGGCGTTCTACGAGCAGTACTTC	CATSREAFYEQYF
TRBV21-1	NA	17	TRBJ2-7	NA	TGTGCCAGCAGCAAAAAGGCCTGCTTTGGGTCCTCCTACGAGCAGTACTTC	CASSKKACFGSSYEQYF
TRBV18	NA	14	TRBJ2-1	TRBD1	TGTGCCAGCTCACCACGGGACAGGGACCGTGAGCAGTTCTTC	CASSPRDRDREQFF
TRBV7-8	NA	13	TRBJ2-1	TRBD2	TGTGCCAGCAGCTCCGGGACTAGCGGGAGACAGTTCTTC	CASSSGTSGRQFF
TRBV27	NA	14	TRBJ1-5	NA	TGTGCCAGCAGTCTCCGGGACGGGAATCAGCCCCAGCATTTT	CASSLRDGNQPQHF
TRBV4-1	NA	15	TRBJ2-5	TRBD2	TGCGCCAGCGGTCCGACTAGCAGTCTCCAAGAGACCCAGTACTTC	CASGPTSSLQETQYF